Listed here are 22 T cell receptor beta chains from one sample, sequenced in a study of Ad26.COV2.S vaccination and SARS-CoV-2 variants. Specified treatment: around 19 received Ad26.COV2.S at low or high dose, single or two shots; 5 received placebo; per-sample allocation not given. Sampling was performed 63 days after the first vaccine or placebo injection. TCRdb's table, derived via immunoSEQ multiplex PCR, lists solely in-frame clones and lacks some. The sample consists of about 400,000 clones, approximately 91% of them appearing once. The starting material was peripheral blood, obtained in a trial of Ad26.COV2.S vaccine versus placebo. The receptors were gathered from a person aged 18 to 65 who received the Ad26.COV2.S COVID-19 vaccine or a placebo.

This chain uses TRBV5-1 with TRBJ1-2; 12 positions agree with TRBD1. This CDR3 is built from 15 residues. Germline values: CDR1 SGHRS, CDR2 YFSETQ. The V segment lost 2 bases and the J segment 4 bases; nucleotides outside the gene matches: 3. As DNA, the CDR3 is TGCGCCAGCAGCTTCCGGGACAGGGGGCCCTATGGCTACACCTTC. Protein: CASSFRDRGPYGYTF.

The chain carries TRBV15 and TRBJ2-7, with no clear D. There are 15 residues in the CDR3. CDR1 and CDR2 (germline): LNHNV, YYDKDF (reference sequence). V was cut by 0 bases and J by 3 bases, with 12 bases left in between. CDR3 DNA: TGTGCCACCAGCAGAGATCGAAACAATAACTACGAGCAGTACTTC. Residues: CATSRDRNNNYEQYF.

This chain uses TRBV27 with TRBJ1-1; the D gene is possibly TRBD1 (6 bases). The CDR3 covers 15 residues. Germline V gene sequence: CDR1 MNHEY, CDR2 SMNVEV (reference sequence). V gave up 3 bases and J gave up 9 bases, with 20 bases separating them. CDR3 sequence: CASSFYGAQGRQAFF. The CDR3 DNA reads as TGTGCCAGCAGTTTCTATGGGGCCCAGGGGCGGCAAGCTTTCTTT.

This clone was found once. CDR3 DNA: TGTGCCAGCAGCTTGGGGCAGGCGGCGAGAGAGCAGTTCTTC. Protein: CASSLGQAAREQFF. The chain employs TRBV5-4 and TRBJ2-1; no clear D. This CDR3 spans 14 amino acids. Per the germline V gene, CDR1 is SGHNT and CDR2 is YYREEE (reference sequence). Trimming cost V 0 bases and J 10 bases, with 14 bases left between them.

The rearrangement links TRBV2 to TRBJ1-2; D gene unclear. This CDR3 has 13 amino acids. Germline CDR1 is SNHLY and CDR2 is FYNNEI. V lost 6 bases and J lost 1, with 9 bases in between. The CDR3 here is CASRAAVNYGYTF. The CDR3 coding sequence is TGTGCCAGCAGGGCAGCAGTTAACTATGGCTACACCTTC.

The CDR3 protein is CASSLAVSEWTQETQYF. DNA of the CDR3: TGTGCCAGCAGCTTAGCGGTCTCAGAATGGACCCAAGAGACCCAGTACTTC. V gene TRBV7-9 combines with J gene TRBJ2-5; no definite D call. Germline CDR1 SEHNR, CDR2 FQNEAQ (reference sequence). V was shortened by 0 bases and J by 1 base, with 15 bases between the two germline ends. The CDR3 has 17 amino acids.

A single count supports this clone. The rearrangement uses TRBV7-9 and TRBJ2-3; D assignment may be TRBD1 or TRBD2 (6 bases each). The CDR3 runs to 16 residues. Germline-derived CDR1 and CDR2 are SEHNR and FQNEAQ (reference sequence). V dropped 6 bases and J dropped 2 bases, with 18 bases sitting between them. The CDR3 DNA is TGTGCCAGCAGTAAAAGTTCCAGGGGACTCACAGATACGCAGTATTTT. Protein product: CASSKSSRGLTDTQYF.

This sequence joins TRBV7-3 and TRBJ2-5; 15 positions match TRBD2. The germline CDR1 and CDR2 sequences are SGHTA and FQGTGA. The CDR3 length is 15 residues. After removal of 5 bases from V and 4 bases from J, the junction contained 2 bases not matched to a gene. Here the CDR3 DNA reads TGTGCCAGCAGCCGGACTAGCGGGAGGGGAGAGACCCAGTACTTC. Amino acids: CASSRTSGRGETQYF.

The rearrangement uses TRBV11-2 and TRBJ2-2; D gene unclear. V was cut by 7 bases and J by 0 bases, with 6 bases left in between. CDR1 is SGHAT and CDR2 is FQNNGV in the germline V gene. CDR3 size: 13 residues. The CDR3 DNA is TGTGCCAGCAACGTGGCGAACACCGGGGAGCTGTTTTTT. It yields the protein CASNVANTGELFF.

The chain joins TRBV5-1 to TRBJ2-3; 7 nucleotides match TRBD2. The CDR3 is made up of 15 amino acids. Germline lookup yields CDR1 SGHRS and CDR2 YFSETQ. V shed 1 base and J 4 bases; nucleotides not matched to a gene: 6. The CDR3 region is CASSLRGGPADTQYF. In nucleotides, the CDR3 is TGCGCCAGCAGCTTGCGGGGAGGGCCCGCAGATACGCAGTATTTT.

The chain couples TRBV10-3 to TRBJ2-7; TRBD2 matches 9 bases. The junction had 10 bases not matched to a gene; V was cut back by 10 bases and J by 3 bases. Germline lookup yields CDR1 ENHRY and CDR2 SYGVKD. This CDR3 is built from 14 residues. CDR3 in amino acids: CASGRGSGSYEQYF. CDR3 bases: TGTGCCAGCGGGAGGGGTAGCGGGAGCTACGAGCAGTACTTC.

V is TRBV28 and J is TRBJ2-1; 11 nucleotides match TRBD2. V shed 2 bases and J 5 bases; nucleotides not matched to a gene: 8. In germline, CDR1 is MDHEN, CDR2 SYDVKM. The CDR3 is 17 residues long. In nucleotides, the CDR3 is TGTGCCAGCAGTTTAGAACTAGCGGGAGTCGGCCACAATGAGCAGTTCTTC. Its translation: CASSLELAGVGHNEQFF.

The J gene is TRBJ2-7, the V gene TRBV6-5; D uncertain. Per germline, CDR1 MNHEY and CDR2 SVGAGI. The V end was cut by 6 bases, the J end by 2 bases, with 11 bases between. The CDR3 has 13 amino acids. CDR3 bases: TGTGCCAGCAGCAAGGACGGCACCTACGAGCAGTACTTC. It specifies CASSKDGTYEQYF.

CDR3 sequence reads: CASSSGTGTDTQYF. The CDR3 nucleotides are TGTGCCAGCAGCTCCGGGACAGGGACAGATACGCAGTATTTT. The J gene is TRBJ2-3, the V gene TRBV13, with 9 nucleotides matching TRBD1. V trimming: 4 bases; J trimming: 3 bases; junction bases outside the gene matches: 2. This CDR3 comprises 14 residues. The germline gives CDR1 PRHDT, CDR2 FYEKMQ (reference sequence). The complete variable domain, with remaining parts taken from reference TRBV13 and TRBJ2-3, reads AAGVIQSPRHLIKEKRETATLKCYPIPRHDTVYWYQQGPGQDPQFLISFYEKMQSDKGSIPDRFSAQQFSDYHSELNMSSLELGDSALYFCASSSGTGTDTQYFGPGTRLTVL.

The chain has TRBV12-3 or TRBV12-4 and TRBJ1-2; possibly TRBD1 for D (5 bases). The CDR3 consists of 13 residues. Trimming stripped 6 bases from V and 3 bases from J, with 11 bases between. In DNA, the CDR3 is TGTGCCAGCAGCTCCGGACACTACTATGGCTACACCTTC. This gives the protein CASSSGHYYGYTF.

The chain is built from TRBV14 and TRBJ1-1; 7 bases are a match to TRBD1. Looked up from germline, CDR1 is SGHDN and CDR2 is FVKESK. The CDR3 sequence is 14 residues long. Losses at the gene ends were 4 bases for V and 4 bases for J; bases not matched to a gene: 6. The CDR3 protein is CASSRNPGGTEAFF. CDR3 nucleotides: TGTGCCAGCAGCCGGAATCCAGGGGGCACTGAAGCTTTCTTT.

V and J are TRBV12-3 or TRBV12-4 and TRBJ1-6; a possible D gene is TRBD1 (5 bases). This CDR3 region has 11 residues. The V end lost 4 bases, the J end lost 14 bases, and 9 bases lay between the germline ends. DNA for the CDR3: TGTGCCAGCAGTTGGGACTTCACCCTCCACTTT. This sequence encodes CASSWDFTLHF.

The V gene is TRBV19, the J gene TRBJ2-7, with D possibly being TRBD2 (5 bases). Trimming took off 3 bases at V and 1 base at J, with 16 bases between the two ends. Germline V lookup: CDR1 LNHDA, CDR2 SQIVND (reference sequence). The CDR3 has 16 residues. CDR3: CASSIIHSAVSYEQYF. CDR3 bases: TGTGCCAGTAGTATCATCCACTCAGCGGTTTCCTACGAGCAGTACTTC.

This chain joins TRBV2 and TRBJ1-4; no reliable D call. Germline-derived CDR1 and CDR2 are SNHLY and FYNNEI. V was pared by 4 bases and J by 3 bases, with 15 bases between. The CDR3 sequence is 16 residues long. DNA of the CDR3: TGTGCCAGCAGTGTTCGCCCAGGTTCATCTAATGAAAAACTGTTTTTT. Translated: CASSVRPGSSNEKLFF.

The genes are TRBV25-1 and TRBJ2-1, with 13 nucleotides matching TRBD2. The germline gives CDR1 MGHDK, CDR2 SYGVNS. This CDR3 spans 17 amino acids. Trimming took 3 bases from V and 7 from J; bases not matched to a gene: 9. The CDR3 DNA reads as TGTGCCAGCAGTGACTCTACTAGCGGGAGGGCCGGGAATGAGCAGTTCTTC. Translated, it gives CASSDSTSGRAGNEQFF.

The gene calls are TRBV6-5 and TRBJ1-5; D is ambiguous. This CDR3 has 13 amino acids. Germline-derived CDR1 and CDR2 are MNHEY and SVGAGI. Trimming cost V 3 bases and J 5 bases, with 8 bases left between them. CDR3 protein: CASSYGVDQPQHF. Here the CDR3 DNA reads TGTGCCAGCAGTTATGGGGTAGATCAGCCCCAGCATTTT.

The rearrangement joins TRBV5-4 to TRBJ2-1; tentatively, D is TRBD1 (6 bases). Germline V gene lookup returns CDR1 SGHNT and CDR2 YYREEE (reference sequence). This CDR3 is built from 15 residues. V was shortened by 5 bases and J by 9 bases, with 21 bases between the two germline ends. The CDR3 DNA follows: TGTGCCAGCAGTACGAAAAAAACAGGGACGGGTGAGCAGTTCTTC. Its protein product is CASSTKKTGTGEQFF.